This T cell receptor beta chain was profiled in a study of T-cell memory formation after mild COVID-19. Libraries for TCRalpha and TCRbeta carried sample barcodes and unique molecular identifiers via 5'RACE. TCRdb fed the 5' RACE reads into MiXCR, producing one record per CDR3 protein. The sample includes 300,000 to 350,000 distinct CDR3 sequences, just under 20% of them seen just once. Specimen: PBMCs or a T cell subset sorted from them (not recorded which). This clonotype was sampled from a man younger than 35 who had mild COVID-19 (a few samples of this study predate the infection). Cell type and time point are not known.

The CDR3 nucleotides are TGCGCCAGCAGCCAAGAGGGGATGATTACTGAAGCTTTCTTT. As protein: CASSQEGMITEAFF. This sequence joins TRBV4-3 and TRBJ1-1; D is unclear. Trimming took off 0 bases at V and 5 bases at J, with 10 bases between the two ends. Germline CDR1 is LGHNA and CDR2 is YSLEER. The length of the CDR3 is 14 residues.